Below are 25 T cell receptor beta chains sequenced from a single sample in a study of blood T cell repertoires in COVID-19 (dated by TCRdb to the early 2020s). Receptor libraries were prepared by the immunoSEQ multiplex PCR assay. The clones in this table, taken by TCRdb from immuneACCESS, are in-frame only. Not every clone is retained; where verified, under half of the shortfall comes from an unresolved V gene, and the cause of the rest is unknown. Across this sample there are some 270,000 clones, with under 90% seen only once. The leading ten clones occupy roughly 1.9% of the sample. Sequences were obtained from PBMCs or T cells enriched from blood (not recorded which). The receptors originated from a woman aged 60-70 years who had recovered from COVID-19.

V is TRBV25-1 and J is TRBJ1-2; 8 nucleotides line up with TRBD1. Germline V lookup: CDR1 MGHDK, CDR2 SYGVNS. The V gene end was trimmed by 4 bases and the J gene end by 8 bases; junction bases not matched to a gene: 12. This CDR3 is built from 15 residues. This CDR3 is CASSAFDQGAGGYTF. The CDR3 region has the DNA TGTGCCAGCAGTGCGTTTGACCAGGGGGCGGGAGGCTACACCTTC.

The rearrangement joins TRBV18 to TRBJ2-5; 7 bases are a match to TRBD2. The ends lost 3 bases at V and 2 bases at J; junction bases unmatched: 6. The CDR3 length is 15 residues. The germline V gene has CDR1 KGHSH and CDR2 LQKENI. The CDR3: CASSPVGGIQETQYF. The DNA of the CDR3 is TGTGCCAGCTCACCGGTCGGGGGGATACAAGAGACCCAGTACTTC.

The CDR3 DNA reads TGTGCCAGCAGTCCCAGCTCGACAGGGGGCATTGAGGAGACCCAGTACTTC. Translated, it gives CASSPSSTGGIEETQYF. The genes are TRBV28 and TRBJ2-5, with 10 bases matching TRBD1. Looked up from germline, CDR1 is MDHEN and CDR2 is SYDVKM. CDR3 length equals 17 residues. V lost 5 bases and J lost 5; bases outside the gene matches: 14.

The chain uses TRBV3-1 (or the pseudogene TRBV3-2) and TRBJ2-4, with TRBD1 identical over 7 bases. The junction had 10 bases not matched to a gene; V was cut back by 0 bases and J by 8 bases. The CDR3 loop spans 16 amino acids. Germline CDR1 is LGHDT and CDR2 is YNNKEL (reference sequence). The CDR3 region has the DNA TGTGCCAGCAGCCAAGATCCTCACAGGGGTACGGACATTCAGTACTTC. It is translated as CASSQDPHRGTDIQYF.

The chain combines TRBV10-3 with TRBJ2-1, with TRBD2 matching 7 bases. V lost 3 bases, J lost 7 bases, and 9 bases stayed unmatched. The CDR3 is 15 residues long. The germline V gene encodes CDR1 ENHRY and CDR2 SYGVKD. CDR3 protein: CAISDGAGVNNEQFF. DNA of the CDR3: TGTGCCATCAGTGACGGGGCGGGAGTAAATAATGAGCAGTTCTTC.

The chain has TRBV7-2 and TRBJ2-1, with TRBD1 matching over 10 bases. V dropped 5 bases and J dropped 6; count of bases not matched to a gene: 13. The CDR3 spans 17 residues. The germline V gene encodes CDR1 SGHTA and CDR2 FQGNSA. The CDR3 is CASSRDPGTGATNEQFF. The DNA for the CDR3 is TGTGCCAGCAGCAGGGACCCTGGGACAGGGGCCACCAATGAGCAGTTCTTC.

The gene calls are TRBV5-1 and TRBJ1-2; the match to TRBD1 covers 9 bases. The junction had 12 bases not matched to a gene; V was cut back by 4 bases and J by 8 bases. Germline loops: CDR1 SGHRS, CDR2 YFSETQ. The CDR3 is 15 residues long. CDR3 coding DNA: TGCGCCAGCAGCCCGGACGGGACAGGGTTAGGAGGCTACACCTTC. Translating gives CASSPDGTGLGGYTF. Supplemented by reference TRBV5-1 and TRBJ1-2, the full variable domain reads KAGVTQTPRYLIKTRGQQVTLSCSPISGHRSVSWYQQTPGQGLQFLFEYFSETQRNKGNFPGRFSGRQFSNSRSEMNVSTLELGDSALYLCASSPDGTGLGGYTFGSGTRLTVV.

The gene calls are TRBV27 and TRBJ2-1, with 7 positions matching TRBD2. This CDR3 has 14 residues. J lost 6 bases, V lost 4 bases, and 6 bases had no gene match. The germline gives CDR1 MNHEY, CDR2 SMNVEV (reference sequence). In DNA form, the CDR3 reads TGTGCCAGCAGTTCTCGGGGGGTGGTCAATGAGCAGTTCTTC. Translation gives CASSSRGVVNEQFF.

This sequence joins TRBV7-9 and TRBJ1-2; tentative D call: TRBD1 (6 bases). Germline CDR1 and CDR2: SEHNR and FQNEAQ (reference sequence). With 5 bases removed from V and 8 bases from J, the gap between germline ends came to 18 bases. The CDR3 has 14 residues. For the CDR3, the DNA is TGTGCCAGCAGCCCCCCGGTCCCAGGGGAGGGCTACACCTTC. Amino acids: CASSPPVPGEGYTF.

V is TRBV2 and J is TRBJ1-1, with 10 nucleotides matching TRBD1. This CDR3 comprises 14 residues. V dropped 6 bases and J dropped 6; count of bases not matched to a gene: 7. The germline gives CDR1 SNHLY, CDR2 FYNNEI. CDR3 sequence: CASRLGTGVPEAFF. The CDR3 DNA follows: TGTGCCAGCAGGTTGGGGACAGGGGTTCCTGAAGCTTTCTTT.

This rearrangement joins TRBV7-2 to TRBJ1-5, with D perhaps TRBD1 (6 bases). This CDR3 is 14 amino acids long. CDR1 SGHTA and CDR2 FQGNSA come from the germline V gene. The V gene lost 5 bases and the J gene lost 1 base, with 9 bases spanning the gap. CDR3 amino acids: CASSGRGSNQPQHF. In nucleotides, the CDR3 is TGTGCCAGCAGCGGCAGGGGAAGCAATCAGCCCCAGCATTTT.

V and J are TRBV2 and TRBJ2-3; possibly TRBD2 for D (6 bases). This CDR3 comprises 17 residues. Germline CDR1 reads SNHLY; CDR2 reads FYNNEI. V lost 3 bases, J lost 3 bases, and 19 bases lay in between. In DNA, the CDR3 is TGTGCCAGCAGTGATTATCTCAGGAGGCGGGGTACAGATACGCAGTATTTT. Protein product: CASSDYLRRRGTDTQYF.

This chain connects TRBV5-1 to TRBJ2-2, with 8 positions matching TRBD2. After removal of 4 bases from V and 3 bases from J, the junction contained 5 bases not matched to a gene. Per the germline V gene, CDR1 is SGHRS and CDR2 is YFSETQ. CDR3 length: 15 amino acids. CDR3 sequence: CASSAGLGYTGELFF. CDR3 DNA sequence: TGCGCCAGCAGCGCGGGACTAGGTTACACCGGGGAGCTGTTTTTT.

This rearrangement joins TRBV7-9 to TRBJ2-5, with D perhaps matching TRBD1 (8 bases). Germline V gene data show CDR1 as SEHNR and CDR2 as FQNEAQ (reference sequence). V gave up 6 bases and J gave up 7 bases, with 15 bases separating them. The CDR3 totals 13 residues. The CDR3 coding sequence is TGTGCCAGCAGGATGACAGGGGAGGGGACCCAGTACTTC. Its translation is CASRMTGEGTQYF.

This clone was picked up a small number of times. This chain links TRBV11-2 with TRBJ1-1; a weak D match, TRBD1 (5 bases). Germline V gene sequence: CDR1 SGHAT, CDR2 FQNNGV. Trimming pared 1 base from V and 4 bases from J, leaving 10 bases between. The CDR3 contains 14 residues. CDR3 DNA sequence: TGTGCCAGCAGCTTAGTAGGGGTAGGCACTGAAGCTTTCTTT. The encoded protein is CASSLVGVGTEAFF.

A few counts support this clone. The chain recombines TRBV4-1 with TRBJ2-2; TRBD2 aligns across 7 bases. J gave up 6 bases and V 4 bases, and 8 bases lay outside the gene matches. The CDR3 totals 15 residues. Germline assignment: CDR1 MGHRA and CDR2 YSYEKL. The CDR3 reads CASSLAGVPAGELFF. CDR3 coding DNA: TGCGCCAGCAGCCTCGCGGGGGTCCCAGCCGGGGAGCTGTTTTTT.

This clone appeared a single time. The V gene is TRBV28, the J gene TRBJ2-1; D perhaps matches TRBD1 (6 bases). The V gene's germline CDR1 is MDHEN and CDR2 SYDVKM. V shed 6 bases and J shed 0 bases, with 9 bases lying between them. This CDR3 contains 14 residues. CDR3 residues: CASRGADSYNEQFF. As DNA, the CDR3 is TGTGCCAGCAGGGGGGCAGACTCCTACAATGAGCAGTTCTTC.

The chain employs TRBV27 and TRBJ1-4; 8 nucleotides line up with TRBD1. The germline V gene has CDR1 MNHEY and CDR2 SMNVEV (reference sequence). Unmatched junction bases numbered 6, after V lost 5 bases and J lost 7 bases. The CDR3 runs to 14 residues. CDR3 DNA: TGTGCCAGCAGTCCAACAGGGGGGGGTGAAAAACTGTTTTTT. This codes for CASSPTGGGEKLFF.

The V call is TRBV5-1, the J call TRBJ2-5; possibly TRBD2 for D (6 bases). Germline assignment: CDR1 SGHRS and CDR2 YFSETQ. The CDR3 extends over 15 amino acids. V shed 2 bases and J shed 3 bases, with 14 bases lying between them. As DNA, the CDR3 is TGCGCCAGCAGCTTTGGAAATAGCGGTGAAGAGACCCAGTACTTC. It is translated as CASSFGNSGEETQYF.

This clone was detected only a few times. V gene TRBV30 combines with J gene TRBJ1-5; D not resolved. Per the germline V gene, CDR1 is GTSNPN and CDR2 is SVGIG (reference sequence). Trimming removed 3 bases at V and 0 bases at J, with 9 bases between. This CDR3 is built from 14 residues. The CDR3: CAWSPGISNQPQHF. In nucleotides, the CDR3 is TGTGCCTGGAGCCCGGGGATTAGCAATCAGCCCCAGCATTTT.

The chain is built from TRBV5-5 and TRBJ2-1; the match to TRBD2 covers 10 bases. Trimming removed 0 bases from V and 5 bases from J; junction bases left unmatched: 2. The CDR3 has 15 residues. Germline V gene data show CDR1 as SGHKS and CDR2 as YYEKEE (reference sequence). CDR3 nucleotides: TGTGCCAGCAGCTTGGTCAGCGGGGGGGACAATGAGCAGTTCTTC. Its translation is CASSLVSGGDNEQFF.

The chain uses TRBV28 and TRBJ2-7, with D maybe TRBD2 (5 bases). From germline, CDR1 is MDHEN and CDR2 SYDVKM. This CDR3 region has 14 residues. V lost 2 bases and J lost 2, with 10 bases in between. CDR3: CASSLVSGAYEQYF. The CDR3 DNA follows: TGTGCCAGCAGTTTAGTTTCCGGGGCCTACGAGCAGTACTTC.

Points on this clone: Mismatch with germline at one junction end may stem from a read error. V usage is TRBV28 and J usage is TRBJ1-2; 7 bases agree with TRBD1. The CDR3 has 14 residues. CDR1 and CDR2 from the germline V gene are MDHEN and SYDVKM. CDR3 DNA: TGTGCCAGCAGTTTACCAGGGGGTAACTCTGGCTACACCTTC. This encodes CASSLPGGNSGYTF.

The chain combines TRBV23-1 with TRBJ1-5; no definite D call. TRBV23-1 is reported as an ORF; its role is uncertain. V was shortened by 2 bases and J by 4 bases, with 6 bases between the two germline ends. The CDR3 totals 13 residues. This CDR3 is CASSQNGNQPQHF. The CDR3 DNA reads TGCGCCAGCAGTCAAAACGGTAATCAGCCCCAGCATTTT.

This sequence joins TRBV27 and TRBJ1-2; 8 bases align to TRBD1. CDR1 and CDR2 (germline): MNHEY, SMNVEV (reference sequence). With V trimmed by 6 bases and J by 4 bases, 7 bases remained unmatched. This CDR3 is 14 amino acids long. The CDR3 reads CASRDRGESYGYTF. The CDR3, as DNA: TGTGCCAGCAGAGACAGGGGTGAGAGCTATGGCTACACCTTC.